The clone carrying this T cell receptor beta chain was recorded only once. This record comes from a study of blood T cell repertoires in COVID-19. Germline assignment: CDR1 MNHEY and CDR2 SVGAGI. The CDR3 is 15 residues long. V was cut by 3 bases and J by 3 bases, with 14 bases left in between. Sequenced by immunoSEQ multiplex PCR; TCRdb stores in-frame clones only, minus some. Of about 50,000 clones in the sample, approximately 85% are singletons; the top ten hold roughly 6.7%. The chain recombines TRBV6-5 with TRBJ1-1, with D perhaps TRBD1 (6 bases). The sequenced material came from peripheral blood. The clonotype was recovered from a man in his 60s with acute or convalescent COVID-19. CDR3 region: CASSYRGGGYTEAFF. CDR3 in DNA: TGTGCCAGCAGTTATCGAGGGGGAGGGTACACTGAAGCTTTCTTT.